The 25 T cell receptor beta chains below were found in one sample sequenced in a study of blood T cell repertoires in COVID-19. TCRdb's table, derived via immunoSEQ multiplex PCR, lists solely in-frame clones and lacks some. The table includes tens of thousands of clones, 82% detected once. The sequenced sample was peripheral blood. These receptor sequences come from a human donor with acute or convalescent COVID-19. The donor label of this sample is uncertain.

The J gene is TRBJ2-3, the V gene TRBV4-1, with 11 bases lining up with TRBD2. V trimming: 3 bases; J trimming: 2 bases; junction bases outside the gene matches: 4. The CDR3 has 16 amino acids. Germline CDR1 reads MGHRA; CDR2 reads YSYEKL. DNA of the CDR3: TGCGCCAGCAGCCACCCGGGACTAGCGGTCACAGATACGCAGTATTTT. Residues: CASSHPGLAVTDTQYF.

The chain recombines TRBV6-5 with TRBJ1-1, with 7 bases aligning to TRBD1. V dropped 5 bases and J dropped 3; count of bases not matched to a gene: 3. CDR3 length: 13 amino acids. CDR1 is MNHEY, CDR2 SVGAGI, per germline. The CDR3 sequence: CASSRQGDTEAFF. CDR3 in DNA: TGTGCCAGCAGTAGACAGGGAGACACTGAAGCTTTCTTT.

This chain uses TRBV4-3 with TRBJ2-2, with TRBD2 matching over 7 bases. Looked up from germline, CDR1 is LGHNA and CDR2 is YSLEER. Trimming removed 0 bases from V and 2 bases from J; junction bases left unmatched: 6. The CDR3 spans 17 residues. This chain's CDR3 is CASSQDGLGGNTGELFF. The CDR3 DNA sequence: TGCGCCAGCAGCCAAGATGGACTAGGCGGAAACACCGGGGAGCTGTTTTTT.

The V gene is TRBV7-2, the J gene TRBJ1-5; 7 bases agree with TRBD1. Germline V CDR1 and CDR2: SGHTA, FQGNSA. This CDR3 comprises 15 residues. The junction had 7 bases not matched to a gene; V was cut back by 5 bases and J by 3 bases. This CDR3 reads CASSQRTGPNQPQHF. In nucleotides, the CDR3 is TGTGCCAGCAGCCAACGGACAGGACCCAATCAGCCCCAGCATTTT.

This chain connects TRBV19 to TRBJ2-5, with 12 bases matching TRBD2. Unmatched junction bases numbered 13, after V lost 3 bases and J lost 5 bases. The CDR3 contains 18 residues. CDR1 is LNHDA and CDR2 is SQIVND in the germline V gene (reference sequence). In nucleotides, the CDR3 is TGTGCCAGTAGTATTTGGCCTAGCGGGAGGGCCGGGGGCGAGACCCAGTACTTC. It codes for CASSIWPSGRAGGETQYF.

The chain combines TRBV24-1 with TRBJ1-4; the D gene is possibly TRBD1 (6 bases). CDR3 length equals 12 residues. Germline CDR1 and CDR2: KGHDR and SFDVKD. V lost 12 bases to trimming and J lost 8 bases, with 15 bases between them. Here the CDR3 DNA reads TGTGCCTCCCGGGGACAAGGGGAAAAACTGTTTTTT. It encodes CASRGQGEKLFF.

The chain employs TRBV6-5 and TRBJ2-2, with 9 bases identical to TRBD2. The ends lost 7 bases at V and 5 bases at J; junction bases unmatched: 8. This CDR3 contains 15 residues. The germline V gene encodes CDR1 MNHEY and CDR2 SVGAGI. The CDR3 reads CASTLGLAITGELFF. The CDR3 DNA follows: TGTGCCAGCACCTTGGGACTAGCTATTACCGGGGAGCTGTTTTTT.

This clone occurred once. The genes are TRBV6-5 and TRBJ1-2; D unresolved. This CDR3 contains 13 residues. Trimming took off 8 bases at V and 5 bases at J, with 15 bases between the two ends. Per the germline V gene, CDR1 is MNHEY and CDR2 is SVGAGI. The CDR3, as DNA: TGTGCCAGCGGGAGGACGGGAACTTATGGCTACACCTTC. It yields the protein CASGRTGTYGYTF.

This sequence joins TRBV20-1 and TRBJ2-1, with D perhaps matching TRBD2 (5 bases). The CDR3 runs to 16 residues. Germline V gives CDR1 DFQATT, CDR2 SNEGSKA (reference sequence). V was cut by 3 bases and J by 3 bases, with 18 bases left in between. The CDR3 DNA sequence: TGCAGTGCTAGTTTCGGGGATCCCTCATTCTACAATGAGCAGTTCTTC. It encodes CSASFGDPSFYNEQFF.

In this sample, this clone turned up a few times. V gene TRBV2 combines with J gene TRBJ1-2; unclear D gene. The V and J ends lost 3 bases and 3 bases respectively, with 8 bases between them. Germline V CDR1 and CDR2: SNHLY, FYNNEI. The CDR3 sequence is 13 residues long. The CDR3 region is CASSDRSDYGYTF. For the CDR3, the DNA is TGTGCCAGCAGTGATCGGTCTGACTATGGCTACACCTTC.

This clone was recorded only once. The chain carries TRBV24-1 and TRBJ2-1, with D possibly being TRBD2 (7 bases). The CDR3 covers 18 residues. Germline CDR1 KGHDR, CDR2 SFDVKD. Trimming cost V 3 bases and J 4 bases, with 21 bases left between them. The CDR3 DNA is TGTGCCACCAGTGATAATAGGGGGGGGCCCGCGGGATACAATGAGCAGTTCTTC. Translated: CATSDNRGGPAGYNEQFF.

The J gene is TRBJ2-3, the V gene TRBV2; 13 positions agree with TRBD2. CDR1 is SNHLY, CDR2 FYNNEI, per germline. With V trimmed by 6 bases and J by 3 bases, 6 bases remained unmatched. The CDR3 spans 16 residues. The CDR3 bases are TGTGCCAGCAGGTTGGGGACTAGCGGGGTGACAGATACGCAGTATTTT. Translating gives CASRLGTSGVTDTQYF. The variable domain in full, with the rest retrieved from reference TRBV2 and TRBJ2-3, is EPEVTQTPSHQVTQMGQEVILRCVPISNHLYFYWYRQILGQKVEFLVSFYNNEISEKSEIFDDQFSVERPDGSNFTLKIRSTKLEDSAMYFCASRLGTSGVTDTQYFGPGTRLTVL.

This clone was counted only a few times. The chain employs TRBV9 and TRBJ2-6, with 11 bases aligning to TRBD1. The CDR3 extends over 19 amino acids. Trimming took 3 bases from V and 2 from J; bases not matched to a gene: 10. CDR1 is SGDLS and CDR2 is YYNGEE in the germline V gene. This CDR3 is CASSGPRDRGGTGANVLTF. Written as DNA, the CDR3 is TGTGCCAGCAGCGGACCGAGGGACAGGGGGGGCACTGGGGCCAACGTCCTGACTTTC.

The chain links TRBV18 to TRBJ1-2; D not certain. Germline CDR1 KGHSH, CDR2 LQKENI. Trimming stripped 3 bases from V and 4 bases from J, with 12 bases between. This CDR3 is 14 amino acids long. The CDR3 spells CASSPAAVGYGYTF. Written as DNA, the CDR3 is TGTGCCAGCTCACCGGCGGCTGTGGGCTATGGCTACACCTTC.

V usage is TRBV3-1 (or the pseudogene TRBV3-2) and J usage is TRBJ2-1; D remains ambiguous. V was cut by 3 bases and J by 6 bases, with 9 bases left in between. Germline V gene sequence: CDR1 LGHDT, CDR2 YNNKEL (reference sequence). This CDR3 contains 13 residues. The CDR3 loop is CASSHRVINEQFF. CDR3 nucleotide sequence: TGTGCCAGCAGCCACCGGGTAATCAATGAGCAGTTCTTC.

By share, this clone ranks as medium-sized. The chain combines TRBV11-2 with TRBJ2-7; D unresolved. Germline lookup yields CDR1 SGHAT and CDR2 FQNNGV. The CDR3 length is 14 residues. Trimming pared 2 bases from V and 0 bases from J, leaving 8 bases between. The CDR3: CASSLMGTSYEQYF. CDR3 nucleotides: TGTGCCAGCAGCTTAATGGGCACCTCCTACGAGCAGTACTTC.

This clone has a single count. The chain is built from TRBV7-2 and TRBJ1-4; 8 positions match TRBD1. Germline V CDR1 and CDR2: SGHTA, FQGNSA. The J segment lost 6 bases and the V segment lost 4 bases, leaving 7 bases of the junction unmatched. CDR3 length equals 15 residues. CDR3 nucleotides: TGTGCCAGCAGCTCCTACAGGGGGGGAGATGAAAAACTGTTTTTT. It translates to CASSSYRGGDEKLFF.

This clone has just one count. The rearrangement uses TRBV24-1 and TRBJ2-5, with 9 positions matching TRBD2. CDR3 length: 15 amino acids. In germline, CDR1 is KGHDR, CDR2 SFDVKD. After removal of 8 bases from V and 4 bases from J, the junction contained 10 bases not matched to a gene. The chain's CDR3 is CATTHQAGGVETQYF. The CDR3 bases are TGTGCCACCACCCATCAGGCGGGGGGGGTAGAGACCCAGTACTTC.

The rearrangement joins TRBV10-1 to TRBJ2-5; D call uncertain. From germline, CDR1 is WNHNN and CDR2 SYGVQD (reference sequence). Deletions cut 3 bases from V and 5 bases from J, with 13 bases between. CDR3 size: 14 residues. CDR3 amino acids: CASSDPRFRETQYF. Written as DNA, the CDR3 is TGCGCCAGCAGTGACCCACGGTTTCGGGAGACCCAGTACTTC.

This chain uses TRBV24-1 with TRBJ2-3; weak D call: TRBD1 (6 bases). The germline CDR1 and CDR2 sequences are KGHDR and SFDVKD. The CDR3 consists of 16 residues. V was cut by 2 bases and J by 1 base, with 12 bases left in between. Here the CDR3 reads CATSDSRRQGTDTQYF. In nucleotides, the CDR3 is TGTGCCACCAGTGATTCTAGGAGACAGGGCACAGATACGCAGTATTTT.

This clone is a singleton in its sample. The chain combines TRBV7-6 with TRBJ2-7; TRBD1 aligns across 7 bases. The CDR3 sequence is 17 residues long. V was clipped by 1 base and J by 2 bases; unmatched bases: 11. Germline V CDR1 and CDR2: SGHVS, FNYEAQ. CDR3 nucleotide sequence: TGTGCCAGCAGCTTAGAACCACACCGGGACAGAGCCTACGAGCAGTACTTC. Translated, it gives CASSLEPHRDRAYEQYF.

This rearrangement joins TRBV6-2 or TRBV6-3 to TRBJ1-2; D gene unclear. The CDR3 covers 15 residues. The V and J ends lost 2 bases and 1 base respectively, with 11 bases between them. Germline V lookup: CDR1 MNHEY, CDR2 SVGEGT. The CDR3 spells CASSYLVTHNYGYTF. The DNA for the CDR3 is TGTGCCAGCAGTTACCTGGTTACACATAACTATGGCTACACCTTC.

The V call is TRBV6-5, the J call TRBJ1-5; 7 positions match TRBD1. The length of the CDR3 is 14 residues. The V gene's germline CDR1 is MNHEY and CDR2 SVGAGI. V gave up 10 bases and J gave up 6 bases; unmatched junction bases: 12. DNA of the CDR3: TGTGCCAACGGGGAACAGGGGTCGGGTCAGCCCCAGCATTTT. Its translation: CANGEQGSGQPQHF.

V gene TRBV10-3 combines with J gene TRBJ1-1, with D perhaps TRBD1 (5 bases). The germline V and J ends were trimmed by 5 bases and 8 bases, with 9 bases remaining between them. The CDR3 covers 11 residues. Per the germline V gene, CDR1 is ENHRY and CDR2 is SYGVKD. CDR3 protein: CAISSGREAFF. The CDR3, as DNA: TGTGCCATCAGTTCAGGGAGGGAAGCTTTCTTT.

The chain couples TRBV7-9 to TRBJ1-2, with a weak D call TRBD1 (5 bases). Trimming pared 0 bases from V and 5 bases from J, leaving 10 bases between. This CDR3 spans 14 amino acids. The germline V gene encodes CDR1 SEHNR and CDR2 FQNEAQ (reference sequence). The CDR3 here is CASSLAGQKYGYTF. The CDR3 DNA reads TGTGCCAGCAGCTTAGCGGGGCAGAAATATGGCTACACCTTC.